This record covers a single T cell receptor beta chain. The antigen remains unidentified. This entry is derived from a study of OX40 agonist ivuxolimab in advanced cancers. At the level of the study: Dose-escalation patients were diagnosed with hepatocellular carcinoma, melanoma, renal cell cancer or head and neck cancer. Study-wide results and limits: At 0.1 to 3.0 mg/kg and by week 6, CD4+ and CD8+ T cells in the blood had expanded clonally. CD8+ T cells showed, on average, more clonal expansion than CD4+ cells.

Germline V CDR1 and CDR2: MNHNY, SVGAGI (reference sequence). The J segment lost 7 bases and the V segment lost 8 bases, leaving 2 bases of the junction unmatched. The CDR3 is 13 amino acids. Libraries were prepared by immunoSEQ multiplex PCR; TCRdb keeps only in-frame clonotypes and omits some of them. This sample yields about 58,000 clones, of which 75% to 90% are seen a single time; approximately 3.5% belongs to the top ten. The receptor comes from an adult with an advanced solid tumor such as melanoma, head and neck, liver or kidney cancer. The rearrangement uses TRBV6-6 and TRBJ1-6; 10 nucleotides align to TRBD1. Sample: CD4+ or CD8+ T cells sorted from blood, taken in a trial of the OX40 agonist ivuxolimab. The CDR3 DNA sequence: TGTGCCAGCCGGACAGGGGGAAATTCACCCCTCCACTTT. Amino acids: CASRTGGNSPLHF.